This T cell receptor (beta chain) was documented in a study of PD-L1 blockade in urothelial cancer. The data were produced by immunoSEQ multiplex PCR, yet TCRdb's version contains in-frame clones alone and is incomplete. The sample has more than 50,000 clones, around 81% seen once. As for time point: pretreatment peripheral blood. This CDR3 comprises 13 residues. V was trimmed by 5 bases and J by 5 bases, leaving 13 bases between them. CDR1 SEHNR and CDR2 FQNEAQ come from the germline V gene (reference sequence). V is TRBV7-9 and J is TRBJ2-7, with D perhaps TRBD1 (6 bases). This sequence originates from an older man with urothelial cancer. The sample here was PBMCs, taken around atezolizumab (anti-PD-L1) treatment. The CDR3 DNA is TGTGCCAGCAGCCCCCCGGACAGAAACGAGCAGTACTTC. Amino acids: CASSPPDRNEQYF.